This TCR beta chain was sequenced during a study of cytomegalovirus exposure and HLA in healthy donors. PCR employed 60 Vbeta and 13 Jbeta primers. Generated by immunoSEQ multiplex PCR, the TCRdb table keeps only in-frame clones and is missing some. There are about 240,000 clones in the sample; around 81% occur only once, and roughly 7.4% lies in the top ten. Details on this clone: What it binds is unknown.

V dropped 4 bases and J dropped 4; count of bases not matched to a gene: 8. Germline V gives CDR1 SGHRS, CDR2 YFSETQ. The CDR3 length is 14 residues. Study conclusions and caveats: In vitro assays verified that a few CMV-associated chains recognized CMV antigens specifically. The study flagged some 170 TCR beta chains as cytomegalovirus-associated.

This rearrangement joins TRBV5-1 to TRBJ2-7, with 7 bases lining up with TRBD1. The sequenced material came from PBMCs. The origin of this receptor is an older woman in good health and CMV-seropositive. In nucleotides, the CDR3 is TGCGCCAGCAGCCTCCGGGACAGCGAATACGAGCAGTACTTC. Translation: CASSLRDSEYEQYF.